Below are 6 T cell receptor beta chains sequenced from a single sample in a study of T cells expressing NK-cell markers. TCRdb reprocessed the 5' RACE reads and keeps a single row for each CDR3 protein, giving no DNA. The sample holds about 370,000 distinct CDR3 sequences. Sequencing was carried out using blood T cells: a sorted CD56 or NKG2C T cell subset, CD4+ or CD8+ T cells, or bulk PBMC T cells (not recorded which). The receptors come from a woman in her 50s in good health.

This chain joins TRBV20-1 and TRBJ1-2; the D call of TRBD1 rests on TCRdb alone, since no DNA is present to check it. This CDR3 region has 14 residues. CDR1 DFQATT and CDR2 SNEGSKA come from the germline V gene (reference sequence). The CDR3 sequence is CSARDRTRGYGYTF.

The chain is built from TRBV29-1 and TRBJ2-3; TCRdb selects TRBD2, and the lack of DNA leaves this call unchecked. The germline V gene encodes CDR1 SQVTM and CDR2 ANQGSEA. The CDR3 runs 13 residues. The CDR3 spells CSALAGDTDTQYF.

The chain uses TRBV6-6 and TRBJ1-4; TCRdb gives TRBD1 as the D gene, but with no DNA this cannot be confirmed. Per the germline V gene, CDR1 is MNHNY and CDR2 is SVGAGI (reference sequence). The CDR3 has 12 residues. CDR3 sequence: CASSKDRVKLFF.

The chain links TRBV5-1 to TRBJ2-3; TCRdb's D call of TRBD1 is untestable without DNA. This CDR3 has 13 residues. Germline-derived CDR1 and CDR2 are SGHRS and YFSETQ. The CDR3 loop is CASRGTDLDTQYF.

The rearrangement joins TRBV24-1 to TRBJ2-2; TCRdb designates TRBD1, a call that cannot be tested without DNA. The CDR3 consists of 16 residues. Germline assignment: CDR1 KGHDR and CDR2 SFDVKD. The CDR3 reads CATSDLRRGDTGELFF.

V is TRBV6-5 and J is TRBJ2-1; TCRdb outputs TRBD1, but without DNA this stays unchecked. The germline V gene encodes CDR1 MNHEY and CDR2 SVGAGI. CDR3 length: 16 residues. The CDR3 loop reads CASSYSGTNSYNEQFF.